The rows below give T cell receptor beta chains drawn from one sample of a study of blood T cell repertoires in COVID-19. The method was immunoSEQ multiplex PCR; TCRdb's version includes in-frame clones alone and lacks a portion of them. The sample yields over 300,000 clones, roughly nine tenths seen once. The sample consisted of PBMCs or T cells enriched from blood (not recorded which). Every receptor here comes from a woman under 40 who had recovered from COVID-19. The CDR3 runs from the conserved cysteine through the conserved F or W. Fields, in order: clone size, D gene, J gene, V gene, CDR3 protein, CDR3 DNA. D genes are given only for firm matches. Not all rows give a size; the values are once, few, many and, for expanded clones, a class.

few,-,TRBJ2-7,TRBV19,CASSPLSSVYEQYF,TGTGCCAGTAGCCCTCTGAGTAGCGTTTACGAGCAGTACTTC
few,-,TRBJ1-5,TRBV18,CASSRSGGSAQHF,TGTGCCAGCTCACGGAGCGGTGGAAGCGCTCAGCATTTT
-,-,TRBJ2-1,TRBV3-1/TRBV3-2,CASSQQGLYNEQFF,TGTGCCAGCAGCCAACAGGGCTTGTACAATGAGCAGTTCTTC
-,-,TRBJ1-6,TRBV27,CASSFIPRVGYNSPLHF,TGTGCCAGCAGTTTTATCCCCAGGGTTGGCTATAATTCACCCCTCCACTTT
-,TRBD2,TRBJ2-1,TRBV18,CASSPGGGAHEQFF,TGTGCCAGCTCCCCGGGCGGGGGGGCCCATGAGCAGTTCTTC
-,TRBD1,TRBJ1-1,TRBV29-1,CSVRTGGQSTEAFF,TGCAGCGTTAGGACAGGGGGCCAATCCACTGAAGCTTTCTTT
-,TRBD2,TRBJ2-2,TRBV7-2,CASSFPSGGDTGELFF,TGTGCCAGCAGCTTTCCTAGCGGGGGCGACACCGGGGAGCTGTTTTTT
-,-,TRBJ2-2,TRBV6-5,CASRVTLEPTGELFF,TGTGCCAGCAGGGTTACCTTGGAGCCCACCGGGGAGCTGTTTTTT
-,TRBD1,TRBJ2-6,TRBV3-1/TRBV3-2,CASSQDRAGANVLTF,TGTGCCAGCAGCCAGGACAGGGCTGGGGCCAACGTCCTGACTTTC
-,-,TRBJ2-7,TRBV12-2,CASRLPRGADSYEQYF,TGTGCAAGTCGCTTACCCAGGGGGGCGGACTCCTACGAGCAGTACTTC
-,-,TRBJ1-1,TRBV11-2,CASSLQGGTEAFF,TGTGCCAGCAGCTTACAGGGCGGAACTGAAGCTTTCTTT
-,TRBD1,TRBJ1-5,TRBV2,CASSETGGGQPQHF,TGTGCCAGCAGCGAGACAGGGGGGGGCCAGCCCCAGCATTTT
-,TRBD2,TRBJ2-3,TRBV11-2,CASSLVGTSGDRTQYF,TGTGCCAGCAGCTTAGTCGGGACTAGCGGGGACCGGACGCAGTATTTT
-,TRBD1,TRBJ1-1,TRBV2,CASRIGQGGTEAFF,TGTGCCAGCAGAATCGGACAGGGGGGGACTGAAGCTTTCTTT
-,TRBD1,TRBJ1-2,TRBV19,CASRGTGNYGYTF,TGTGCCAGTAGGGGGACAGGGAACTATGGCTACACCTTC
-,TRBD1,TRBJ1-1,TRBV29-1,CSVRAGGWVTEAFF,TGCAGCGTTCGGGCAGGGGGCTGGGTCACTGAAGCTTTCTTT
-,-,TRBJ1-2,TRBV19,CATELNDKNYGYTF,TGTGCCACCGAACTCAACGACAAGAACTATGGCTACACCTTC
-,TRBD1,TRBJ1-5,TRBV7-9,CASSWDREGGNQPQHF,TGTGCCAGCAGCTGGGACAGGGAAGGAGGCAATCAGCCCCAGCATTTT
-,-,TRBJ1-5,TRBV30,CAWSPGGGGQPQHF,TGTGCCTGGAGCCCCGGCGGGGGCGGTCAGCCCCAGCATTTT
once,TRBD2,TRBJ2-1,TRBV19,CASSASSGDEQFF,TGTGCCAGTAGTGCGTCTAGCGGGGACGAGCAGTTCTTC
-,-,TRBJ2-3,TRBV7-2,CASSPPGTDTQYF,TGTGCCAGCAGCCCGCCGGGCACAGATACGCAGTATTTT
-,-,TRBJ1-2,TRBV12-3/TRBV12-4,CASSRTRSGGYTF,TGTGCCAGCAGCAGGACAAGATCGGGCGGCTACACCTTC
once,-,TRBJ1-1,TRBV29-1,CSVATTGAEAFF,TGCAGCGTGGCTACGACAGGAGCTGAAGCTTTCTTT
-,-,TRBJ1-1,TRBV5-6,CASSRRVWSGNTEAFF,TGTGCCAGCAGCAGGCGGGTTTGGTCCGGAAACACTGAAGCTTTCTTT
-,-,TRBJ1-4,TRBV6-5,CASKTDRTNEKLFF,TGTGCCAGCAAAACTGACAGAACTAATGAAAAACTGTTTTTT
few,TRBD2,TRBJ2-7,TRBV10-3,CAISGSTSGGPSSYEQYF,TGTGCCATCAGTGGGTCGACTAGCGGGGGCCCAAGCTCCTACGAGCAGTACTTC
-,TRBD1,TRBJ1-1,TRBV6-2/TRBV6-3,CASSYGGQGESAFF,TGTGCCAGCAGTTACGGCGGACAGGGCGAGAGCGCTTTCTTT
-,-,TRBJ1-1,TRBV19,CASSIDFVNTEAFF,TGTGCCAGTAGTATAGATTTCGTGAACACTGAAGCTTTCTTT
-,-,TRBJ1-6,TRBV6-5,CASRWDLSPNSPLHF,TGTGCCAGCAGATGGGACTTAAGCCCCAATTCACCCCTCCACTTT
few,TRBD2,TRBJ2-3,TRBV5-1,CASSLGASGYTDTQYF,TGCGCCAGCAGCTTGGGGGCTAGCGGATACACAGATACGCAGTATTTT
few,TRBD1,TRBJ1-2,TRBV30,CARTTGRTNYGYTF,TGTGCCCGAACGACAGGGCGTACTAACTATGGCTACACCTTC
-,TRBD1,TRBJ2-3,TRBV5-4,CASSSHRGLTDTQYF,TGTGCCAGCAGCTCCCACAGGGGGTTAACAGATACGCAGTATTTT
-,-,TRBJ2-1,TRBV9,CASSVEGAYNEQFF,TGTGCCAGCAGCGTAGAGGGGGCCTACAATGAGCAGTTCTTC
-,TRBD1,TRBJ1-1,TRBV7-3,CASSPLGQGSEAFF,TGTGCCAGCAGCCCACTCGGACAGGGGTCTGAAGCTTTCTTT
-,-,TRBJ1-5,TRBV6-5,CASSTTGDQPQHF,TGTGCCAGCAGTACTACAGGTGATCAGCCCCAGCATTTT
-,TRBD1,TRBJ1-2,TRBV5-1,CASTHSQGERSYTF,TGCGCCAGCACCCATTCCCAGGGGGAGAGAAGCTACACCTTC
-,-,TRBJ1-1,TRBV7-9,CASSMSRDTEAFF,TGTGCCAGCAGCATGTCTCGGGACACTGAAGCTTTCTTT
-,-,TRBJ2-1,TRBV30,CAWSPGGRYSYNEQFF,TGTGCCTGGAGTCCCGGGGGACGCTACTCCTACAATGAGCAGTTCTTC
-,TRBD2,TRBJ2-7,TRBV4-1,CASSHPAGGRYEQYF,TGCGCCAGCAGCCATCCAGCGGGGGGGCGCTACGAGCAGTACTTC
once,-,TRBJ1-1,TRBV7-6,CASSLALGAWTEAFF,TGTGCCAGCAGCTTAGCGCTGGGGGCGTGGACTGAAGCTTTCTTT
-,TRBD1,TRBJ1-6,TRBV6-1,CASSASGTGRDSPLHF,TGTGCCAGCAGTGCCTCCGGGACAGGAAGGGATTCACCCCTCCACTTT
-,-,TRBJ1-1,TRBV6-5,CASSPTNRDEAFF,TGTGCCAGCAGTCCCACCAACAGGGATGAAGCTTTCTTT
-,TRBD2,TRBJ2-7,TRBV10-1,CASARLAGSEQYF,TGCGCCAGCGCGCGCCTAGCGGGGTCCGAGCAGTACTTC
-,-,TRBJ2-5,TRBV6-1,CASSEHFKETQYF,TGTGCCAGCAGTGAACACTTCAAAGAGACCCAGTACTTC
once,-,TRBJ2-7,TRBV12-5,CASGPAGKAYEQYF,TGTGCTAGTGGACCGGCAGGGAAAGCCTACGAGCAGTACTTC
-,-,TRBJ1-5,TRBV12-3/TRBV12-4,CASSAGAQPQHF,TGTGCCAGCAGTGCAGGGGCTCAGCCCCAGCATTTT
-,-,TRBJ1-4,TRBV12-3/TRBV12-4,CASTPGGGELFF,TGTGCCAGCACCCCTGGGGGAGGAGAACTGTTTTTT
-,TRBD1,TRBJ1-1,TRBV7-6,CASSVRQGDNTEAFF,TGTGCCAGCAGCGTAAGACAGGGGGACAACACTGAAGCTTTCTTT
-,-,TRBJ2-3,TRBV6-1,CASSEATWGAATTDTQYF,TGTGCCAGCAGTGAAGCAACCTGGGGCGCGGCTACCACAGATACGCAGTATTTT
-,-,TRBJ1-5,TRBV27,CASSSSGGLGQPQHF,-
-,-,TRBJ1-4,TRBV6-5,CASRTGEKLFF,TGTGCCAGCAGGACAGGTGAAAAACTGTTTTTT
-,TRBD1,TRBJ1-6,TRBV7-9,CASSLGTGGTVWSPLHF,TGTGCCAGCAGCTTAGGGACAGGGGGAACGGTTTGGTCACCCCTCCACTTT
-,TRBD2,TRBJ2-1,TRBV5-1,CASSLGTSVWINEQFF,TGCGCCAGCAGCTTAGGGACTAGCGTCTGGATCAATGAGCAGTTCTTC
-,-,TRBJ1-2,TRBV2,CASGQTNYGYTF,TGTGCCAGCGGACAGACTAACTATGGCTACACCTTC
-,TRBD1,TRBJ1-1,TRBV10-3,CAISAGTGGTEAFF,TGTGCCATCAGTGCCGGGACAGGGGGGACTGAAGCTTTCTTT
-,-,TRBJ1-4,TRBV9,CASSVVGTHSANEKLFF,TGTGCCAGCAGCGTAGTAGGGACTCACTCTGCTAATGAAAAACTGTTTTTT
-,-,TRBJ1-5,TRBV5-8,CASSLLNQPQHF,TGTGCCAGCAGCTTGCTAAATCAGCCCCAGCATTTT